Here is one T cell receptor beta chain with its context. The antigen remains undetermined. The CDR3 is made up of 13 amino acids. The germline V gene encodes CDR1 KGHSH and CDR2 LQKENI. V dropped 0 bases and J dropped 4 bases, with 7 bases sitting between them. The data were obtained in a study of cytomegalovirus exposure and HLA in healthy donors. The PCR made use of 60 Vbeta and 13 Jbeta primers. Generated by immunoSEQ multiplex PCR, the TCRdb table keeps only in-frame clones and is missing some. The sample has some 84,000 clones. Study findings and constraints: The study listed under 200 cytomegalovirus-associated TCR beta chains. CMV serostatus stood as the only immune exposure information on hand. Reportedly, HLA-A and HLA-B alleles of most subjects were accurately predicted from TCR beta. A few CMV-associated chains proved CMV antigen-specific in vitro.

The chain recombines TRBV18 with TRBJ2-7; D is undetermined. The sequenced material came from PBMCs. The TCR sequence derives from a man between 45 and 60 years old in good health and CMV-seronegative. This chain's CDR3 is CASSPPSIYEQYF. In DNA form, the CDR3 reads TGTGCCAGCTCACCACCGAGCATTTACGAGCAGTACTTC.